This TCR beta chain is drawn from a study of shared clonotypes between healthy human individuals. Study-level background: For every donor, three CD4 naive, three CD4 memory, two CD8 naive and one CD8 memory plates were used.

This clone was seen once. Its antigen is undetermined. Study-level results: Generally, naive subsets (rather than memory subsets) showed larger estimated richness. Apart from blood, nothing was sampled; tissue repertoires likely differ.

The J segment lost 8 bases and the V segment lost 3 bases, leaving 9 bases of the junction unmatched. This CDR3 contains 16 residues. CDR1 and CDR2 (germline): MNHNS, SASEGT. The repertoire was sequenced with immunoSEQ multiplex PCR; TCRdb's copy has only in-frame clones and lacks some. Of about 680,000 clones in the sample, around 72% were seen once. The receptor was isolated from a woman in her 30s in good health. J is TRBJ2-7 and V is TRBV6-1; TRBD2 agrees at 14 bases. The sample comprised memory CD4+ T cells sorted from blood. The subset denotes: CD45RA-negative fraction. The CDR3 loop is CASSEGLAGDLAKQYF. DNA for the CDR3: TGTGCCAGCAGTGAGGGACTAGCGGGAGACCTAGCAAAGCAGTACTTC.